These T cell receptor beta chains were read from a single sample in a study of cytomegalovirus exposure and HLA in healthy donors. Profiled with immunoSEQ multiplex PCR; TCRdb holds only in-frame clones, not every one. Of about 130,000 clones in the sample, around 90% were seen once. The source material was PBMCs. The receptors were sampled from a woman aged 18 to 35 in good health and CMV-seronegative. Both conserved end residues are part of each CDR3. The order of the fields is CDR3 length, clone size, J gene, V gene, D gene, CDR3 DNA, CDR3 protein. The D gene is left open where the match is weak. Clone size appears in some rows only: once, few, many, or a class for an expanded clone.

>14|once|TRBJ1-2|TRBV28|TRBD1
TGTGCCAGCAGAGCTCCAGGGGGCGGCTATGGCTACACCTTC
CASRAPGGGYGYTF
>14|NA|TRBJ2-7|TRBV5-4|NA
TGTGCCAGCAGCTTGGGTACAGGGAACTACGAGCAGTACTTC
CASSLGTGNYEQYF
>13|NA|TRBJ2-7|TRBV30|NA
TGTGCCTGGAGGACACTTTTCGGCTACGAGCAGTACTTC
CAWRTLFGYEQYF
>14|NA|TRBJ1-2|TRBV9|TRBD1
TGTGCCAGCAGCCCGACAGGGATGGTGGGAGGCTACACCTTC
CASSPTGMVGGYTF
>17|once|TRBJ2-7|TRBV5-1|TRBD2
TGCGCCAGCAGCTTGACCCGACTAGCGGGCCCACACTACGAGCAGTACTTC
CASSLTRLAGPHYEQYF
>14|NA|TRBJ2-7|TRBV28|TRBD1
TGTGCCAGCAGTAGGCTCAGGGGGCAGCACGAGCAGTACTTC
CASSRLRGQHEQYF
>15|once|TRBJ2-3|TRBV7-9|TRBD2
TGTGCCAGCAGCCCCCGACTAGCGCTCACAGATACGCAGTATTTT
CASSPRLALTDTQYF
>16|NA|TRBJ2-1|TRBV5-1|NA
TGCGCCAGCAGCTCCTCTGGAGGGAGCTCCTACAATGAGCAGTTCTTC
CASSSSGGSSYNEQFF
>14|NA|TRBJ2-3|TRBV5-6|NA
TGTGCCAGCAGCTTGGGACTGAACACAGATACGCAGTATTTT
CASSLGLNTDTQYF
>13|NA|TRBJ2-3|TRBV27|NA
TGTGCCAGCAGTTTAACTAGCACAGATACGCAGTATTTT
CASSLTSTDTQYF
>16|NA|TRBJ2-3|TRBV27|TRBD1
TGTGCCAGCAGTCCGGGACAGGGACACCCGAGGGATACGCAGTATTTT
CASSPGQGHPRDTQYF
>18|NA|TRBJ1-5|TRBV19|TRBD1
TGTGCCAGTAGTACGCGGACAGGACTAACTTATAGCAATCAGCCCCAGCATTTT
CASSTRTGLTYSNQPQHF
>16|NA|TRBJ2-7|TRBV6-1|NA
TGTGCCAGCAGTGGGACGTCGGCCAGGGGGGTCGGCGAGCAGTACTTC
CASSGTSARGVGEQYF
>14|NA|TRBJ1-4|TRBV2|NA
TGTGCCAGCAGGAGGGAGACCGAGGCGGAAAAACTGTTTTTT
CASRRETEAEKLFF
>14|NA|TRBJ1-1|TRBV4-1|TRBD1
TGCGCCAGCAGCCTGGGACAGGGAGGGACTGAAGCTTTCTTT
CASSLGQGGTEAFF
>16|NA|TRBJ1-4|TRBV4-2|TRBD1
TGTGCCAGCAGCCAAGAACGCGCAGGGGGCCGGGAAAAACTGTTTTTT
CASSQERAGGREKLFF